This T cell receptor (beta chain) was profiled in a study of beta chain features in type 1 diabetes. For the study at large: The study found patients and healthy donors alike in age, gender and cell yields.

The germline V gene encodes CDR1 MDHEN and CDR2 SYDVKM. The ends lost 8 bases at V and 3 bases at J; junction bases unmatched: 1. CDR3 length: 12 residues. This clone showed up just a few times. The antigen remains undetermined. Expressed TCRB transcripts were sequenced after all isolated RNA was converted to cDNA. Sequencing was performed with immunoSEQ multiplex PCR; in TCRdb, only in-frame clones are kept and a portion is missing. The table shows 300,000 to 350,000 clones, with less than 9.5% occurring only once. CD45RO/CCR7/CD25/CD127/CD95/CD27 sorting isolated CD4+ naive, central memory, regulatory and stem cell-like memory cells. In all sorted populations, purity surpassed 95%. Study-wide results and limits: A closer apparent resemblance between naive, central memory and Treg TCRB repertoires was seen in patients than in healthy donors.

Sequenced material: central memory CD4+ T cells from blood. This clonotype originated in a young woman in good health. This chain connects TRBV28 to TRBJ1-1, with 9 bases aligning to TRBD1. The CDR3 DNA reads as TGTGCCAGCGGGACAGGGCACACTGAAGCTTTCTTT. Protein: CASGTGHTEAFF.